This T cell receptor (beta chain) was sequenced in a study of blood T cells in healthy people across ages. Study observations and caveats: Researchers report that TCR beta diversity correlated strongly with naive T cell percentage.

This CDR3 spans 14 amino acids. In germline, CDR1 is DFQATT, CDR2 SNEGSKA (reference sequence). Details on this clonotype: The antigen is undetermined. One junction end disagrees with the germline gene, perhaps due to a read error.

A J-beta primer mix and a sample-barcoded 5' primer were used in a second PCR of about 7 to 12 cycles. One entry per CDR3 protein results from TCRdb running MiXCR on the 5' RACE reads. The sample holds fewer than 950,000 distinct CDR3 sequences, about 34% seen once. The sample consisted of blood. The origin of this receptor is a man younger than 35 in good health. The chain uses TRBV20-1 and TRBJ2-3, with a weak D call TRBD2 (6 bases). The CDR3 DNA reads TGCAGTGCTAGAGGTGGGGGGTACACAGACACGCAGTATTTT. Translating gives CSARGGGYTDTQYF.